This is a list of T cell receptor beta chains from one sample in a study of blood T cell repertoires in COVID-19. Measured with immunoSEQ multiplex PCR; TCRdb has only the in-frame clones, and not every one. Here the sample spans roughly 190,000 clones, 88% being singletons. The sample consisted of peripheral blood. Receptor source: a man aged 40-50 years with active or convalescent COVID-19. Each CDR3 is given with its conserved first and last residue. D genes are given only for firm matches. The size field is filled for only some rows; it gives once, few, many or a size class.

NA,TRBJ2-7,TRBV25-1,NA,CASSESGASSYEQYF,TGTGCCAGCAGTGAATCCGGAGCCAGCTCCTACGAGCAGTACTTC
NA,TRBJ1-2,TRBV5-1,NA,CASTPDSLVYGYTF,TGCGCCAGCACGCCAGACTCTTTAGTCTATGGCTACACCTTC
NA,TRBJ2-1,TRBV9,NA,CASSATNQMRNEQFF,TGTGCCAGCAGCGCGACTAACCAGATGCGGAATGAGCAGTTCTTC
NA,TRBJ1-3,TRBV4-3,NA,CASSQSRDGNTIYF,TGCGCCAGCAGCCAAAGCCGGGATGGAAACACCATATATTTT
once,TRBJ2-1,TRBV19,NA,CASSIVAGSGNEQFF,TGTGCCAGTAGTATAGTGGCCGGGTCGGGGAATGAGCAGTTCTTC
NA,TRBJ2-5,TRBV5-1,TRBD2,CASSLGSPSGQETQYF,TGCGCCAGCAGCTTGGGAAGTCCTAGCGGACAAGAGACCCAGTACTTC
NA,TRBJ2-1,TRBV20-1,NA,CSASPTWRARGDEQFF,TGCAGTGCTAGTCCCACCTGGCGGGCACGTGGGGATGAGCAGTTCTTC
NA,TRBJ2-7,TRBV6-6,TRBD1,CASRPGTGGVEQYF,TGTGCCAGCAGGCCCGGGACAGGGGGCGTCGAGCAGTACTTC
once,TRBJ2-7,TRBV2,NA,CASSRRDYEQYF,TGTGCCAGCAGTCGCCGGGACTACGAGCAGTACTTC
NA,TRBJ1-1,TRBV9,TRBD1,CASSTGTDNTEAFF,TGTGCCAGCAGCACCGGGACAGATAACACTGAAGCTTTCTTT
NA,TRBJ1-4,TRBV6-5,NA,CASRAGVDREKLFF,TGTGCCAGCCGGGCGGGGGTGGATCGTGAAAAACTGTTTTTT
NA,TRBJ1-2,TRBV24-1,NA,CATSDSGNPVGGYTF,TGTGCCACCAGTGATTCGGGAAACCCGGTGGGGGGCTACACCTTC
NA,TRBJ2-4,TRBV3-1/TRBV3-2,TRBD2,CASSQETGGGGIQYF,TGTGCCAGCAGCCAAGAAACGGGAGGCGGGGGCATTCAGTACTTC
few,TRBJ1-1,TRBV18,NA,CASSPAGKGTEAFF,TGTGCCAGCTCACCGGCGGGGAAGGGTACTGAAGCTTTCTTT
NA,TRBJ2-7,TRBV2,NA,CASRENLGAYEQYF,TGTGCCAGCAGGGAAAACCTTGGAGCCTACGAGCAGTACTTC
NA,TRBJ1-4,TRBV12-3/TRBV12-4,NA,CASADNNEKLFF,TGTGCCAGCGCAGATAATAATGAAAAACTGTTTTTT